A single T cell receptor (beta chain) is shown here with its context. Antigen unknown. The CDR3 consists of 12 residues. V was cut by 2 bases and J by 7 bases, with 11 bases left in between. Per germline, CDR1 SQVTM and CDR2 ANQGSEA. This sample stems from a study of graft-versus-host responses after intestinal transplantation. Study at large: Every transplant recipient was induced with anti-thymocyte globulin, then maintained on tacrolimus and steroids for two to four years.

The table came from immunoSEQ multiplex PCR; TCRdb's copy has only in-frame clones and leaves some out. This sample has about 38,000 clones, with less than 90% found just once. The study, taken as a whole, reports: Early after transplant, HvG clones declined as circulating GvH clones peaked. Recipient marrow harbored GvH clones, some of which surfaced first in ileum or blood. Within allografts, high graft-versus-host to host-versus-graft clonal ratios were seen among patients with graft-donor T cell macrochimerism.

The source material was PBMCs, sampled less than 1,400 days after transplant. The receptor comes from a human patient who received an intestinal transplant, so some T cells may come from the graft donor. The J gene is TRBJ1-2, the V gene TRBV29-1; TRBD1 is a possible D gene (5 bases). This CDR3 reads CSVERSGAGYTF. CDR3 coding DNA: TGCAGCGTTGAAAGGTCCGGGGCTGGCTACACCTTC. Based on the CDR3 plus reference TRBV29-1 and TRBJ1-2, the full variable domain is SAVISQKPSRDICQRGTSLTIQCQVDSQVTMMFWYRQQPGQSLTLIATANQGSEATYESGFVIDKFPISRPNLTFSTLTVSNMSPEDSSIYLCSVERSGAGYTFGSGTRLTVV.